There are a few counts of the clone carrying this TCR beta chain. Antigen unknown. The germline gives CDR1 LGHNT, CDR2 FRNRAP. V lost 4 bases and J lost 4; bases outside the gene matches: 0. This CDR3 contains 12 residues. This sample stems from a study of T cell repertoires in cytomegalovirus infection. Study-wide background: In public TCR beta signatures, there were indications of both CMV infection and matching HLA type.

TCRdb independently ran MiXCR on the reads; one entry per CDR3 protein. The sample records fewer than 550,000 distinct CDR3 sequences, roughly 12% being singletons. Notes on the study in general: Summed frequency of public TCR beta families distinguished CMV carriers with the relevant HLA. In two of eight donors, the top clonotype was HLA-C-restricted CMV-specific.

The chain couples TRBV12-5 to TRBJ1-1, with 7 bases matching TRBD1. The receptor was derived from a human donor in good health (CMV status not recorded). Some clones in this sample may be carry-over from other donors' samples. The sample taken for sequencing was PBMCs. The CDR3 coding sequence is TGTGCTAGTGGTTCAGGGGGCACTGAAGCTTTCTTT. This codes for CASGSGGTEAFF.